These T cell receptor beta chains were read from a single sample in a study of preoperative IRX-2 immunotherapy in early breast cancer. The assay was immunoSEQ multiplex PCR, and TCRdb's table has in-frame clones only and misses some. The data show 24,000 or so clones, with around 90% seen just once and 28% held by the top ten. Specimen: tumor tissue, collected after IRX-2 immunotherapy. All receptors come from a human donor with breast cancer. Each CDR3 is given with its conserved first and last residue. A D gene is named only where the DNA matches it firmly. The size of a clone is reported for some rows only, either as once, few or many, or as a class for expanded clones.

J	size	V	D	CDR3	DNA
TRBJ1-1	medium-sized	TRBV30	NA	CAWSVSMNTEAFF	TGTGCCTGGAGTGTTAGTATGAACACTGAAGCTTTCTTT
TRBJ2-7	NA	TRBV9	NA	CASSVGEGMGYEQYF	TGTGCCAGCAGCGTAGGAGAGGGGATGGGCTACGAGCAGTACTTC
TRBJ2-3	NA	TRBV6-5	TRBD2	CASSYSKWGGDTQYF	TGTGCCAGCAGTTACTCGAAATGGGGAGGGGATACGCAGTATTTT
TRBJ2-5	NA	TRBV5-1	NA	CASSLRQQETQYF	TGCGCCAGCAGCTTGCGGCAGCAAGAGACCCAGTACTTC
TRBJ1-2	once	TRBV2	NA	CASRQLTNYGYTF	TGTGCCAGCAGACAGCTTACTAACTATGGCTACACCTTC
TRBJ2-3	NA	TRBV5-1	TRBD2	CASSLAGLAAQETQYF	TGCGCCAGCAGCTTGGCCGGACTAGCGGCTCAGGAAACGCAGTATTTT
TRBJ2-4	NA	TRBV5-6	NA	CASSLSGSSQNIQYF	TGTGCCAGCAGCTTGTCCGGGAGTAGCCAAAACATTCAGTACTTC
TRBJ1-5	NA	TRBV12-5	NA	CASFLGGSDSNQPQHF	TGTGCTAGCTTTTTGGGGGGAAGTGATAGCAATCAGCCCCAGCATTTT
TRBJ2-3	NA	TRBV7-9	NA	CASSQGTDTQYF	TGTGCCAGCAGTCAGGGGACGGATACGCAGTATTTT
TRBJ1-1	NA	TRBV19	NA	CATTGLTLTEAFF	TGTGCCACCACGGGACTGACCCTCACTGAAGCTTTCTTT
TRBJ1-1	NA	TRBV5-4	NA	CASSQNWGGRNTEAFF	TGTGCCAGCAGCCAAAACTGGGGGGGGAGGAACACTGAAGCTTTCTTT
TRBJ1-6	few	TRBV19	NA	CASSMQGTGSPLHF	TGTGCCAGTAGTATGCAAGGGACTGGATCACCCCTCCACTTT
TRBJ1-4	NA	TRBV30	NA	CAMGGRTSTNEKLFF	TGTGCCATGGGTGGGCGCACAAGCACAAATGAAAAACTGTTTTTT
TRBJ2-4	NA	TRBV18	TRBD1	CASSPRDRENIQYF	TGTGCCAGCTCACCACGGGACAGAGAAAACATTCAGTACTTC
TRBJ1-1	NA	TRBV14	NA	CASSQETVNTEAFF	TGTGCCAGCAGCCAAGAGACGGTGAACACTGAAGCTTTCTTT
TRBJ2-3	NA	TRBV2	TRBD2	CASNLLAGATDTQYF	TGTGCCAGCAACCTTCTAGCGGGGGCTACAGATACGCAGTATTTT
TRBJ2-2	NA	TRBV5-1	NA	CASSLDRTNTGELFF	TGCGCCAGCAGCTTGGACAGGACGAACACCGGGGAGCTGTTTTTT
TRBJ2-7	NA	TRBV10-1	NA	CASSDPIYEAEQYF	TGCGCCAGCAGTGACCCGATCTACGAGGCCGAGCAGTACTTC
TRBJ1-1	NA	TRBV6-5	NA	CASSYSLTLDTEAFF	TGTGCCAGCAGTTACTCACTAACACTCGACACTGAAGCTTTCTTT
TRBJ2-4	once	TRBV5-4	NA	CASSLGSSPNIQYF	TGTGCCAGCAGCTTGGGGTCTAGCCCTAACATTCAGTACTTC
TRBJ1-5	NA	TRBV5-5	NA	CASSLDRANQPQHF	TGTGCCAGCAGCTTGGACAGGGCAAATCAGCCCCAGCATTTT
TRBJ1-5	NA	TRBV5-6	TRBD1	CASSLGDRPYQPQHF	TGTGCCAGCAGCTTGGGGGACAGACCTTATCAGCCCCAGCATTTT
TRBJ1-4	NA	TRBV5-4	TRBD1	CASSPAGQGNEKLFF	TGTGCCAGCAGCCCAGCGGGACAGGGAAATGAAAAACTGTTTTTT
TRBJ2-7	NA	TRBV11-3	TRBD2	CASSSDTSVYEQYF	TGTGCCAGCAGCTCGGACACTAGCGTCTACGAGCAGTACTTC
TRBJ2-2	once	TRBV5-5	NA	CASSHPPLNTGELFF	TGTGCCAGCAGCCACCCCCCATTGAACACCGGGGAGCTGTTTTTT
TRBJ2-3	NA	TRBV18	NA	CASSPKEGGDTQYF	TGTGCCAGCTCACCAAAGGAGGGGGGGGATACGCAGTATTTT
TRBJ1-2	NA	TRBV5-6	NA	CASSLGHKGSYGYTF	TGTGCCAGCAGCTTGGGACATAAAGGGTCCTATGGCTACACCTTC
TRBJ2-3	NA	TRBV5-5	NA	CASSLALTTILTDTQYF	TGTGCCAGCAGCTTGGCGTTGACTACGATTCTCACAGATACGCAGTATTTT
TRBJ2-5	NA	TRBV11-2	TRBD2	CASSPLRAGGPGETQYF	TGTGCCAGCAGCCCCTTGAGAGCGGGGGGGCCGGGGGAGACCCAGTACTTC
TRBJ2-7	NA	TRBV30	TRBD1	CACSGTVGEQYF	TGTGCCTGTTCCGGGACAGTGGGCGAGCAGTACTTC
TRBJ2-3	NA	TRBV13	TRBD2	CASSSGTSGTDTQYF	TGTGCCAGCAGCTCCGGGACTAGCGGGACAGATACGCAGTATTTT
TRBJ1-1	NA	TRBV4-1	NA	CASSHYRARDTEAFF	TGCGCCAGCAGCCACTACAGGGCTAGAGACACTGAAGCTTTCTTT
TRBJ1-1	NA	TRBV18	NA	CASSPLGQGNTEALF	TGTGCCAGCTCACCGCTGGGGCAGGGGAACACTGAAGCTCTCTTT
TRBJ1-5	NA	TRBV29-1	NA	CSGGQSINQPQHF	TGCAGCGGCGGACAGTCCATCAATCAGCCCCAGCATTTT
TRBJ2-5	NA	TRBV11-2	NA	CASSLEPAGTQYF	TGTGCCAGCAGCTTAGAACCGGCTGGGACCCAGTACTTC
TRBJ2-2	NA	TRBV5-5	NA	CASSTGTLNTGELFF	TGTGCCAGCAGCACCGGGACTTTGAACACCGGGGAGCTGTTTTTT
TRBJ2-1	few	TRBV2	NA	CASSEFSGIGLYNEQFF	TGTGCCAGCAGTGAATTTTCTGGGATAGGGTTATACAATGAGCAGTTCTTC
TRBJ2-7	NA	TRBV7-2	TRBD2	CASSLGLARSYEQYF	TGTGCCAGCAGCTTAGGACTAGCTAGGTCCTACGAGCAGTACTTC
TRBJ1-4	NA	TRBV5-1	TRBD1	CASSSGQGYNEKLFF	TGCGCCAGCAGCTCCGGACAGGGTTATAATGAAAAACTGTTTTTT
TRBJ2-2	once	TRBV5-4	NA	CASSLLADTGELFF	TGTGCCAGCAGCTTGTTGGCCGACACCGGGGAGCTGTTTTTT
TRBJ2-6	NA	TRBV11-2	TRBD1	CASSSDRVSSGANVLTF	TGTGCCAGCAGCTCGGACAGGGTGAGCTCTGGGGCCAACGTCCTGACTTTC
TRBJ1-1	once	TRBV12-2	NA	CASRNGGVMNTEAFF	TGTGCAAGTCGCAACGGGGGGGTTATGAACACTGAAGCTTTCTTT
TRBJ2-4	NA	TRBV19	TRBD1	CASSTTGGGSNIQYF	TGTGCCAGTAGTACAACAGGGGGTGGTTCAAACATTCAGTACTTC
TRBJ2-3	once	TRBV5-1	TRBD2	CASSLLTSGGARDTQYF	TGCGCCAGCAGCTTGTTGACTAGCGGGGGGGCCCGGGATACGCAGTATTTT
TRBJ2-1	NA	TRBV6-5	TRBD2	CASSYSRDYTNEQFF	TGTGCCAGCAGTTACTCCCGGGACTACACGAATGAGCAGTTCTTC